The 8 T cell receptor beta chains given below trace back to one sample, sequenced in a study of T cells in Graves' hyperthyroidism and ophthalmopathy. Amplified TCR beta CDR3 regions came from RNA transcripts. First-round RT-PCR of the TCR CDR3 relied on the HTBI primer set. TCRdb reprocessed the multiplex PCR reads via MiXCR and lists one record per CDR3 protein. The profile shows about 340,000 distinct CDR3 sequences, approximately 22% of them singletons. Sequenced input: blood. The receptor set was obtained from a woman between 50 and 59 years old with Graves' hyperthyroidism.

This clonotype was detected only a few times. This chain uses TRBV5-1 with TRBJ1-2, with a weak D call TRBD1 (5 bases). The CDR3 runs 14 residues. V was trimmed by 7 bases and J by 3 bases, leaving 16 bases between them. CDR1 and CDR2 from the germline V gene are SGHRS and YFSETQ. The CDR3 here is CASSPGQGYYGYTF. The CDR3 DNA is TGCGCCAGCTCGCCTGGCCAGGGATACTATGGCTACACCTTC.

This clonotype was found a few times. The V and J genes are TRBV14 and TRBJ2-7, with TRBD1 matching 7 bases. This CDR3 has 13 residues. The junction had 3 bases not matched to a gene; V was cut back by 5 bases and J by 2 bases. The germline V gene encodes CDR1 SGHDN and CDR2 FVKESK. In DNA, the CDR3 is TGTGCCAGCAGCTCTCAGGGGGCCTACGAGCAGTACTTC. Its protein product is CASSSQGAYEQYF.

This chain joins TRBV14 and TRBJ2-7; possibly TRBD1 for D (6 bases). The V gene lost 2 bases and the J gene lost 0 bases, with 17 bases spanning the gap. The CDR3 sequence is 17 residues long. Germline V gene sequence: CDR1 SGHDN, CDR2 FVKESK. CDR3 region: CASSQQTGTPSSYEQYF. The CDR3, as DNA: TGTGCCAGCAGCCAACAAACCGGGACACCGAGCTCCTACGAGCAGTACTTC.

This clonotype has at least ten counts. The chain combines TRBV2 with TRBJ2-7; 9 bases map to TRBD1. CDR1 is SNHLY, CDR2 FYNNEI, per germline. The junction had 8 bases not matched to a gene; V was cut back by 7 bases and J by 1 base. This CDR3 contains 15 residues. Here the CDR3 reads CASKPDRGGSYEQYF. The CDR3 region has the DNA TGTGCCAGCAAGCCGGACAGGGGTGGATCCTACGAGCAGTACTTC.

There are many counts of this clonotype. The rearrangement joins TRBV12-3 or TRBV12-4 to TRBJ2-1; 8 nucleotides line up with TRBD2. V lost 2 bases to trimming and J lost 7 bases; unmatched junction nucleotides: 13. The CDR3 is 17 residues long. The CDR3 here is CASSLTQLAEPRNEQFF. DNA for the CDR3: TGTGCCAGCAGTTTAACCCAACTAGCGGAGCCCCGGAATGAGCAGTTCTTC.

Points on this clonotype: A much larger clone is a single base away; this may be a read error. This chain links TRBV7-9 with TRBJ1-1, with TRBD1 matching over 8 bases. V lost 8 bases, J lost 4 bases, and 6 bases stayed unmatched. The germline gives CDR1 SEHNR, CDR2 FQNEAQ (reference sequence). This CDR3 is 13 amino acids long. The CDR3 reads CASGRTGGTEAFF. CDR3 sequence (DNA): TGTGCCAGCGGCCGTACAGGGGGCACTGAAGCTTTCTTT.

This clonotype occurred a few times. The V and J genes are TRBV6-5 and TRBJ1-4; 7 bases are a match to TRBD1. CDR1 is MNHEY, CDR2 SVGAGI, per germline. The junction had 3 bases not matched to a gene; V was cut back by 0 bases and J by 5 bases. The CDR3 contains 15 residues. In nucleotides, the CDR3 is TGTGCCAGCAGTTACTCGGACAGGACGAATGAAAAACTGTTTTTT. Residues: CASSYSDRTNEKLFF.

This clonotype was picked up many times. The chain uses TRBV5-1 and TRBJ1-2; 9 positions agree with TRBD1. Germline-derived CDR1 and CDR2 are SGHRS and YFSETQ. After removal of 0 bases from V and 4 bases from J, the junction contained 10 bases not matched to a gene. The CDR3 covers 17 residues. CDR3 sequence (DNA): TGCGCCAGCAGCTTGGTGAGGCGGACAGGGGAGTCCTATGGCTACACCTTC. Translation: CASSLVRRTGESYGYTF. The complete variable domain, with remaining parts taken from reference TRBV5-1 and TRBJ1-2, reads KAGVTQTPRYLIKTRGQQVTLSCSPISGHRSVSWYQQTPGQGLQFLFEYFSETQRNKGNFPGRFSGRQFSNSRSEMNVSTLELGDSALYLCASSLVRRTGESYGYTFGSGTRLTVV.